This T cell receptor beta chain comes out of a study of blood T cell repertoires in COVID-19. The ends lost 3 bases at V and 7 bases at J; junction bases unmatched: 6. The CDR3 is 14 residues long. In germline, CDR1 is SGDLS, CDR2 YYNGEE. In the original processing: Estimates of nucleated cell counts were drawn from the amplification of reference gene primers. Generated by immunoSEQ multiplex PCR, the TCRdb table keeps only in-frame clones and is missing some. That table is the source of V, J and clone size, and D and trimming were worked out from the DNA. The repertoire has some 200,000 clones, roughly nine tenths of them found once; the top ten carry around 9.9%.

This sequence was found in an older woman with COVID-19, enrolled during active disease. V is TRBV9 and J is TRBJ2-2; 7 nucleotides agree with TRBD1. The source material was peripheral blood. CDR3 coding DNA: TGTGCCAGCAGCGCGACAGGGCTTCACGGGGAGCTGTTTTTT. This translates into CASSATGLHGELFF.